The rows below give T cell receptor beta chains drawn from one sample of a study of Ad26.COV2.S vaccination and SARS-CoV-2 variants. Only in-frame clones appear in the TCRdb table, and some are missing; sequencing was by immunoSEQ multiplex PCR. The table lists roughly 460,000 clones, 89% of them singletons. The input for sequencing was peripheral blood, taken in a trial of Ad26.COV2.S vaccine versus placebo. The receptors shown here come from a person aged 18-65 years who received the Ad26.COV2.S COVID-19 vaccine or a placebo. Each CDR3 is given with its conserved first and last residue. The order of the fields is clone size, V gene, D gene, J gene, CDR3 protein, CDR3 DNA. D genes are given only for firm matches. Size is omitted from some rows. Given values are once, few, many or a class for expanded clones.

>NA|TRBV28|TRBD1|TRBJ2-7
CASLPGTAYEQYF
TGTGCCAGCCTGCCCGGGACAGCTTACGAGCAGTACTTC
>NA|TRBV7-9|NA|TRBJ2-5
CASSLPGEPQETQYF
TGTGCCAGCAGCTTGCCGGGGGAGCCCCAAGAGACCCAGTACTTC
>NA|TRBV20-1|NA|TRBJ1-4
CSASGQSPTNEKLFF
TGCAGTGCTAGTGGCCAGAGCCCAACTAATGAAAAACTGTTTTTT
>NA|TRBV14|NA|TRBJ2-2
CASSQVGSGRNTGELFF
TGTGCCAGCAGCCAAGTGGGATCCGGGAGAAACACCGGGGAGCTGTTTTTT
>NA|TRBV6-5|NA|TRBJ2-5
CASNQPGEETQYF
TGTGCCAGCAATCAACCGGGGGAAGAGACCCAGTACTTC
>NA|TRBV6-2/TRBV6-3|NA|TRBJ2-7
CASSFDPGDYEQYF
TGTGCCAGCAGCTTTGACCCGGGAGACTACGAGCAGTACTTC
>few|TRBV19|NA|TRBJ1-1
CASSISGNTEAFF
TGTGCCAGTAGTATCTCTGGGAACACTGAAGCTTTCTTT
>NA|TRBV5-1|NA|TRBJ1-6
CASSLLWTSMGSPLHF
TGCGCCAGCAGCTTGTTATGGACGTCCATGGGGTCACCCCTCCACTTT
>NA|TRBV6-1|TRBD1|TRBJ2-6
CASRTGGAGANVLTF
TGTGCCAGCCGGACAGGGGGCGCAGGGGCCAACGTCCTGACTTTC
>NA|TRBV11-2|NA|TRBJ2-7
CASSLVGYEQYF
TGTGCCAGCAGCTTAGTGGGTTACGAGCAGTACTTC
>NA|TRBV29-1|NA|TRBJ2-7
CSPSGVFYEQYF
TGCAGCCCGAGTGGGGTTTTTTACGAGCAGTACTTC
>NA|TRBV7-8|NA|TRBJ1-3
CASRTSGTGNTIYF
TGTGCCAGCAGGACTTCCGGGACTGGAAACACCATATATTTT
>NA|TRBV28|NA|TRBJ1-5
CASSLLNQPQHF
TGTGCCAGCAGTTTGTTGAATCAGCCCCAGCATTTT
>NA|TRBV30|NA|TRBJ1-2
CAWTRSWGGYTF
TGTGCCTGGACTCGGAGTTGGGGTGGCTACACCTTC
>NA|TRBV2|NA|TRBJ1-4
CASSRGTGGEKLFF
TGTGCCAGCAGTCGAGGGACGGGAGGCGAAAAACTGTTTTTT
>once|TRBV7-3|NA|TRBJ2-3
CASSLRGRSGTDTQYF
TGTGCCAGCAGCTTAAGAGGGAGGTCAGGGACAGATACGCAGTATTTT
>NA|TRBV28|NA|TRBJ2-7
CASSSGYEQYF
TGTGCCAGCAGTTCGGGCTACGAGCAGTACTTC
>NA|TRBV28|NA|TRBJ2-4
CASSLTKKNIQYF
TGTGCCAGCAGTTTAACAAAGAAAAACATTCAGTACTTC
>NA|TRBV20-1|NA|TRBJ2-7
CSASSLYEQYF
TGCAGTGCTTCCAGCCTTTACGAGCAGTACTTC
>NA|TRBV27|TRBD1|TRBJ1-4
CASSPYSPGQGQNEKLFF
TGTGCCAGCAGTCCCTATTCGCCCGGACAGGGACAGAATGAAAAACTGTTTTTT
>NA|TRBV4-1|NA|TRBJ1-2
CASSQYGLGGYTF
TGCGCCAGCAGCCAATACGGGCTTGGGGGCTACACCTTC
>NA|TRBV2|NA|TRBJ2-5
CASSEGQGGAETQYF
TGTGCCAGCAGTGAAGGGCAGGGAGGAGCAGAGACCCAGTACTTC
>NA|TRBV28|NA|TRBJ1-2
CASVNRVGYGYTF
TGTGCCAGCGTCAACAGGGTGGGATATGGCTACACCTTC
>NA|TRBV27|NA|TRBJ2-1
CASSSPQRSQRPFF
TGTGCCAGCAGTTCCCCCCAGCGGAGCCAGAGGCCGTTCTTC
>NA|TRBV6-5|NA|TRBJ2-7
CASSYKAEQYF
TGTGCCAGCAGTTACAAAGCTGAGCAGTACTTC
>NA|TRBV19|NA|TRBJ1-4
CASSNYGATNEKLFF
TGTGCCAGTAGTAACTACGGGGCAACTAATGAAAAACTGTTTTTT
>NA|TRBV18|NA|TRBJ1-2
CASSRTPGRGNYGYTF
TGTGCCAGCTCACGGACGCCGGGTCGCGGAAACTATGGCTACACCTTC
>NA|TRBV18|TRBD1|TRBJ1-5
CASSRDRNQPQHF
TGTGCCAGCTCACGGGACAGGAATCAGCCCCAGCATTTT
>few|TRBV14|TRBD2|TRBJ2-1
CASSQWTSGYNEQFF
TGTGCCAGCAGCCAGTGGACTAGCGGCTACAATGAGCAGTTCTTC
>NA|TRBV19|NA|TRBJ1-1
CASSIPRGAIMNTEAFF
TGTGCCAGTAGTATACCCCGGGGAGCTATCATGAACACTGAAGCTTTCTTT
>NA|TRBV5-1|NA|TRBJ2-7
CASRVGGQVHEQYF
TGCGCCAGCAGAGTCGGGGGGCAGGTCCACGAGCAGTACTTC